The clone carrying this T cell receptor (beta chain) showed up just a few times. Its antigen is still unknown. The data were taken from a study of T-cell memory formation after mild COVID-19. General observations from the study: Within pre-infection memory, some responding clones were found, suggesting cross-reactive memory joined. Whereas later expanders leaned CD4+, clones contracting day 15 to 85 showed a balanced CD4/CD8 makeup. CD4+ contracting clones were found mainly in CM and EM, and CD8+ ones in EMRA.

The CDR3 has 14 residues. Germline assignment: CDR1 SEHNR and CDR2 FQNEAQ (reference sequence). The V and J ends lost 5 bases and 0 bases respectively, with 11 bases between them. 5'RACE with constant-segment primers yielded barcoded, UMI-tagged TCR alpha and TCR beta cDNA libraries. TCRdb ran MiXCR on the 5' RACE reads and lists one entry per CDR3 protein. The sample shows around 410,000 distinct CDR3 sequences, 20% to 30% of them seen only once. The chain recombines TRBV7-9 with TRBJ2-7, with D possibly TRBD2 on 5 matching bases. This sequence originates from an adult woman who had mild COVID-19 (a few samples of this study predate the infection). Cell type and time point are not known. The sequenced sample consisted of PBMCs or a T cell subset sorted from them (not recorded which). The CDR3 DNA reads as TGTGCCAGCAGCCCCAGAGGGAACTCCTACGAGCAGTACTTC. Amino acid sequence: CASSPRGNSYEQYF.